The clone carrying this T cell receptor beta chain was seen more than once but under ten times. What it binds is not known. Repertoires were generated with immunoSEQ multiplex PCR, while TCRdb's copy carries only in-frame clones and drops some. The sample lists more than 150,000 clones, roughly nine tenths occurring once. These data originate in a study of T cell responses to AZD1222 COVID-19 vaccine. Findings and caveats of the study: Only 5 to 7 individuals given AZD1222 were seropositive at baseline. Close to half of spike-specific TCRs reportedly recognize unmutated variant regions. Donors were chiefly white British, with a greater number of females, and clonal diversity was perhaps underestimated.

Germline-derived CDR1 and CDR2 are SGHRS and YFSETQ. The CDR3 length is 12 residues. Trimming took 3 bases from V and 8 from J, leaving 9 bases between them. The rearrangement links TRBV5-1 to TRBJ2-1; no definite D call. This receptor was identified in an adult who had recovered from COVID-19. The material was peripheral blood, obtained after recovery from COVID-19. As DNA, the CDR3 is TGCGCCAGCAGCTCACAGTCTGATGAGCAGTTCTTC. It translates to CASSSQSDEQFF.